This T cell receptor (beta chain) was retrieved from a study of CD8 T cells in ankylosing spondylitis. Study-wide results and limits: Reportedly, matched ankylosing spondylitis synovial fluid was significantly enriched for disease-linked clones. The disease-linked clones had a CD8+ phenotype and low blood frequencies. Made up of about eight highly homologous variants, a TCR beta motif appeared characteristic of ankylosing spondylitis blood.

Only a few counts were recorded for this clonotype. No antigen is known for it. Quantitative 5'-RACE with molecular barcodes was used to make the TCR beta libraries. Using its own MiXCR run on the 5' RACE reads, TCRdb lists one record per CDR3 protein. Of roughly 670,000 distinct CDR3 sequences listed, around 20% were seen once; the top ten hold over 15%. Trimming pared 1 base from V and 0 bases from J, leaving 7 bases between. CDR3 length: 15 residues. Germline V gives CDR1 SGHVS, CDR2 FQNEAQ. J is TRBJ1-5 and V is TRBV7-8; possible D gene TRBD1, 6 bases. Sequenced: blood, either unsorted or a sorted T cell fraction (not recorded which). This TCR was recovered from a male donor with ankylosing spondylitis. The CDR3: CASSLGGHSNQPQHF. In DNA form, the CDR3 reads TGTGCCAGCAGCTTAGGGGGACATAGCAATCAGCCCCAGCATTTT. Variable domain in full (rest from reference TRBV7-8 and TRBJ1-5): GAGVSQSPRYKVAKRGQDVALRCDPISGHVSLFWYQQALGQGPEFLTYFQNEAQLDKSGLPSDRFFAERPEGSVSTLKIQRTQQEDSAVYLCASSLGGHSNQPQHFGDGTRLSIL.